The clone carrying this T cell receptor beta chain was seen a handful of times. The V end was cut by 1 base, the J end by 3 bases, with 10 bases between. Looked up from germline, CDR1 is DFQATT and CDR2 is SNEGSKA (reference sequence). The CDR3 has 13 amino acids. The sample originates from a study of T-cell memory formation after mild COVID-19. TCRdb analysed the 5' RACE reads with MiXCR anew, one entry per CDR3 protein. The sample gives under 400,000 distinct CDR3 sequences, around 28% of which show up once; about 14% is in the top ten. The sequenced material came from PBMCs or a T cell subset sorted from them (not recorded which). This receptor was taken from an adult woman who had mild COVID-19 (a few samples of this study predate the infection). Cell type and time point are not known. This rearrangement joins TRBV20-1 to TRBJ2-7; either TRBD1 or TRBD2 may supply D (5 bases each). Written as DNA, the CDR3 is TGCAGTGCTAGAGCAGGGAGAAGCTACGAGCAGTACTTC. Amino acid sequence: CSARAGRSYEQYF.